This record concerns one T cell receptor beta chain sequence. TCRdb's table, derived via immunoSEQ multiplex PCR, lists solely in-frame clones and lacks some. The profile shows around 2.1 million clones, almost 96% of them singletons. This sample is part of a study of shared clonotypes between healthy human individuals. This CDR3 is 15 amino acids long. Deletions cut 6 bases from V and 2 bases from J, with 16 bases between. Per germline, CDR1 MDHEN and CDR2 SYDVKM. The sequencing input was naive CD4+ T cells sorted from blood. As to subset: CD45RA+ positively selected. The TCR was taken from a young man in good health. This chain connects TRBV28 to TRBJ1-1, with D perhaps matching TRBD1 (6 bases). The CDR3 DNA reads TGTGCCAGCAGACTTTTTAAACAGGGAAACACTGAAGCTTTCTTT. Residues: CASRLFKQGNTEAFF.